The source of this TCR beta chain is a study of T cells in Graves' hyperthyroidism and ophthalmopathy. For the study at large: The initial diagnosis was the point when peripheral blood was collected, ahead of any treatment.

Amplified regions were TCR beta CDR3 sequences from RNA transcripts. Using the HTBI primer set, a first-round RT-PCR was run on the TCR CDR3. TCRdb independently ran MiXCR on the multiplex PCR reads; one entry per CDR3 protein. The repertoire holds a few hundred thousand distinct CDR3 sequences, with around 16% as singletons. Germline CDR1 and CDR2: LNHNV and YYDKDF (reference sequence). The ends lost 6 bases at V and 3 bases at J; junction bases unmatched: 8. CDR3 size: 15 residues. Fresh peripheral blood, 10 ml, was the source of the PBMCs. This clonotype was seen ten or more times. Sequenced input: blood. This sequence originates from a woman in her 30s with Graves' hyperthyroidism. V and J are TRBV15 and TRBJ2-1; TRBD2 aligns across 7 bases. The CDR3 here is CATRVSGIDYNEQFF. DNA of the CDR3: TGTGCCACCAGGGTAAGCGGGATCGACTACAATGAGCAGTTCTTC.